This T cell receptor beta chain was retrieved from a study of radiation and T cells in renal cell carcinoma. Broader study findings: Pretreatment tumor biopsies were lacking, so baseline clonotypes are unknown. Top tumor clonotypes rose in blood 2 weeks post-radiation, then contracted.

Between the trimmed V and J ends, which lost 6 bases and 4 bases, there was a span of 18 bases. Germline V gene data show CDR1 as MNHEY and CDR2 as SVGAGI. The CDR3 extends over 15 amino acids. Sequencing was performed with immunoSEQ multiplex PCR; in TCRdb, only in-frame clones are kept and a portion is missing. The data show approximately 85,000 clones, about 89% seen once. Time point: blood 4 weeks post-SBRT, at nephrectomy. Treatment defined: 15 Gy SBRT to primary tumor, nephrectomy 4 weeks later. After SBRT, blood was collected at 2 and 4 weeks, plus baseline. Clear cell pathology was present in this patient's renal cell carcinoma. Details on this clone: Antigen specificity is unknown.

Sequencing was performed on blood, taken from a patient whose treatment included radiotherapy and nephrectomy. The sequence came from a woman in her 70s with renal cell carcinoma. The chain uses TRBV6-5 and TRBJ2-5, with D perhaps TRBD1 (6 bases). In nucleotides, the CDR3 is TGTGCCAGCAGGACATACCACAGGGTTCCAGAGACCCAGTACTTC. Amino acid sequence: CASRTYHRVPETQYF.